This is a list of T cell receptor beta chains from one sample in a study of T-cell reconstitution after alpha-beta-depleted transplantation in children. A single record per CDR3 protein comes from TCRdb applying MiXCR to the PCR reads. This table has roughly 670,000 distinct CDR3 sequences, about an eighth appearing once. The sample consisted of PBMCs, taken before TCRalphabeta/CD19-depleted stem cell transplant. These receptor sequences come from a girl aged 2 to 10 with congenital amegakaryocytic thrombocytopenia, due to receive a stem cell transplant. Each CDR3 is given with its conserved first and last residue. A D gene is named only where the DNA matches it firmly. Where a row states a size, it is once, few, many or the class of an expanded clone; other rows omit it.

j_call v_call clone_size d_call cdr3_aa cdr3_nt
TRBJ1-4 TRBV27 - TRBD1 CASSLGTAGGEKLFF TGTGCCAGCAGTTTAGGGACAGCGGGGGGTGAAAAACTGTTTTTT
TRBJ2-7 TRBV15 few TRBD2 CATSSKIAGDYEQYF TGTGCCACCAGCAGTAAGATAGCGGGAGACTACGAGCAGTACTTC
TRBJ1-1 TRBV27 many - CASSFVGGAHVAEAFF TGTGCCAGCAGTTTCGTTGGGGGGGCCCACGTGGCTGAAGCTTTCTTT
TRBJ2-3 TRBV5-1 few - CASSLERGGPDTQYF TGCGCCAGCAGCTTGGAGAGGGGAGGCCCCGATACGCAGTATTTT
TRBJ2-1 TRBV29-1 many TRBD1 CSVDATGADEQFF TGCAGCGTTGACGCGACAGGGGCGGATGAGCAGTTCTTC
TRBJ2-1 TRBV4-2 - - CASSRGASGYNEQFF TGTGCCAGCAGCCGGGGGGCTAGCGGATACAATGAGCAGTTCTTC
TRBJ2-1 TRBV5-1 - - CASTPGTTYNEQFF TGCGCCAGCACCCCTGGAACCACCTACAATGAGCAGTTCTTC
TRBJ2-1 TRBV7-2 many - CASSSLTIYNEQFF TGTGCCAGCAGCTCCCTGACTATCTACAATGAGCAGTTCTTC
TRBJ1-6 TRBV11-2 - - CASSLMRGSGNSPLHF TGTGCCAGCAGCTTAATGAGGGGTAGTGGGAATTCACCCCTCCACTTT
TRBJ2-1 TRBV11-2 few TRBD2 CASSSIAGAAYNEQFF TGTGCCAGCAGCTCGATAGCGGGAGCGGCTTACAATGAGCAGTTCTTC
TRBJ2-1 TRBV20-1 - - CSARFPHGLISSYNEQFF TGCAGTGCTAGATTCCCCCATGGACTCATAAGCTCCTACAATGAGCAGTTCTTC
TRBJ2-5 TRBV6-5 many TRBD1 CASSYGTGGLETQYF TGTGCCAGCAGTTACGGGACAGGGGGTTTGGAGACCCAGTACTTC
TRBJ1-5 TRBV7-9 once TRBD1 CASSSEGGAGNQPQHF TGTGCCAGCAGCTCGGAAGGGGGCGCGGGCAATCAGCCCCAGCATTTT
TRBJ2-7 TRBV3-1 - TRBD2 CASSRAMLAATYEQYF TGTGCCAGCAGCCGAGCAATGCTAGCGGCGACCTACGAGCAGTACTTC
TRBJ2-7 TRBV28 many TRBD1 CASRGPGQGSYEQYF TGTGCCAGCAGAGGTCCGGGACAGGGGTCCTACGAGCAGTACTTC
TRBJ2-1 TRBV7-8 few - CASSLARTASRNEQFF TGTGCCAGCAGCTTAGCGCGAACGGCGTCTCGGAATGAGCAGTTCTTC
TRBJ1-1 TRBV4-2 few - CASSQEGWGQTEAFF TGTGCCAGCAGCCAAGAAGGGTGGGGTCAGACTGAAGCTTTCTTT
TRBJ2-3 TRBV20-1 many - CSARPFQAGTDTQYF TGCAGTGCTAGGCCTTTTCAGGCGGGCACAGATACGCAGTATTTT
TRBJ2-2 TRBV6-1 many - CASRLALTGELFF TGTGCCAGCAGGCTAGCCTTGACCGGGGAGCTGTTTTTT
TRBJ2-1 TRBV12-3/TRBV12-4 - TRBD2 CASSVAGDKFF TGTGCCAGCAGTGTTGCGGGAGACAAGTTCTTC
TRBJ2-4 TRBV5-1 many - CASSLIESGSKNIQYF TGCGCCAGCAGCTTGATCGAATCAGGTTCCAAAAACATTCAGTACTTC
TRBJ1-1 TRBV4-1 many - CASSRRNTEAFF TGCGCCAGCAGCCGACGGAACACTGAAGCTTTCTTT
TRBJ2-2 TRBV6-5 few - CASSSERRELFF TGTGCCAGCAGCTCAGAGAGGCGGGAGCTGTTTTTT
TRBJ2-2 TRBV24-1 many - CATGDDLAGELFF TGTGCCACTGGGGACGACTTGGCCGGGGAGCTGTTTTTT
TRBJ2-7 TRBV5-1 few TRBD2 CASSFTRGDYEQYF TGCGCCAGCAGTTTTACCCGGGGGGACTACGAGCAGTACTTC
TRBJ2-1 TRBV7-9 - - CASSLLFNEQFF TGTGCCAGCAGCTTATTATTCAATGAGCAGTTCTTC
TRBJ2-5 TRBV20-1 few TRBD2 CSARRTSGLETQYF TGCAGTGCTCGAAGGACTAGCGGGCTAGAGACCCAGTACTTC
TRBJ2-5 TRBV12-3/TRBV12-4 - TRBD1 CASGAMTGDQETQYF TGTGCCAGCGGAGCGATGACAGGGGATCAAGAGACCCAGTACTTC
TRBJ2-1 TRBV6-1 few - CASTRPGSYNEQFF TGTGCCAGCACCCGGCCGGGCTCCTACAATGAGCAGTTCTTC
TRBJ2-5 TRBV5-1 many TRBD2 CASSLVSSGKYQETQYF TGCGCCAGCAGCTTGGTTTCTAGCGGGAAGTACCAAGAGACCCAGTACTTC
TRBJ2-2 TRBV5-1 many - CASSPQAIETGELFF TGCGCCAGCAGCCCACAGGCTATCGAGACCGGGGAGCTGTTTTTT
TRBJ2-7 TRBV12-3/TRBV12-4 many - CASSLESIYEQYF TGTGCCAGCAGTTTGGAATCGATCTACGAGCAGTACTTC
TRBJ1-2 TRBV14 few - CASSHVGIDYGYTF TGTGCCAGCAGCCACGTGGGGATCGACTATGGCTACACCTTC
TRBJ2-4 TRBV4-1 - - CASSPRMVAKNIQYF TGCGCCAGCAGCCCCCGGATGGTAGCCAAAAACATTCAGTACTTC
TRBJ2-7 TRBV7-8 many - CASSPLRSAYEQYF TGTGCCAGCAGCCCCCTTAGGTCCGCCTACGAGCAGTACTTC
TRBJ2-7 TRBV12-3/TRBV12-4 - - CASSFGQVGVEQYF TGTGCCAGCAGTTTTGGCCAAGTGGGGGTCGAGCAGTACTTC
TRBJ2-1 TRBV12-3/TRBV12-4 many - CASSLVARRTNEQFF TGTGCCAGCAGTTTAGTCGCTCGCAGAACGAATGAGCAGTTCTTC
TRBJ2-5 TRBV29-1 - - CSGATAQETQYF TGCAGCGGGGCGACAGCCCAGGAGACCCAGTACTTC
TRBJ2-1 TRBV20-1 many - CSRKKLAERWQFF TGCAGTAGAAAGAAACTGGCGGAGAGATGGCAGTTCTTC
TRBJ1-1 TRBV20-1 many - CSARHRAPEAFF TGCAGTGCCCGTCACAGGGCTCCTGAAGCTTTCTTT
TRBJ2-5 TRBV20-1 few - CSARDDGRTPARETQYF TGCAGTGCTAGAGACGATGGGCGGACCCCAGCGAGAGAGACCCAGTACTTC
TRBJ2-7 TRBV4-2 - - CASSPQRTYEQYF TGTGCCAGCAGCCCTCAGCGGACCTACGAGCAGTACTTC
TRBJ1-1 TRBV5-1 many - CASSLQGSGPEAFF TGCGCCAGCAGCTTGCAGGGTTCGGGCCCTGAAGCTTTCTTT
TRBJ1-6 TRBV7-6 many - CASSLGLDGTNSPLHF TGTGCCAGCAGCTTAGGCTTAGACGGAACCAATTCACCCCTCCACTTT
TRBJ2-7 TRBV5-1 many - CASSLGDLRSYEQYF TGCGCCAGCAGCTTGGGGGACCTTCGTTCCTACGAGCAGTACTTC
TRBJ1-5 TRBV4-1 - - CASSQEEPGAAHQPQHF TGCGCCAGCAGCCAAGAGGAACCGGGGGCAGCCCATCAGCCCCAGCATTTT
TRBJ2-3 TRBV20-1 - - CSARDVWVADTQYF TGCAGTGCTAGAGATGTCTGGGTGGCAGATACGCAGTATTTT
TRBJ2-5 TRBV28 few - CASDGLADGILGETQYF TGTGCCAGCGACGGACTTGCCGACGGGATTTTGGGAGAGACCCAGTACTTC
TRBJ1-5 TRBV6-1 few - CASKLFQPQHF TGTGCCAGCAAACTATTTCAGCCCCAGCATTTT
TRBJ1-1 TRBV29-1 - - CSVWLGGNTEAFF TGCAGCGTTTGGCTAGGAGGGAACACTGAAGCTTTCTTT
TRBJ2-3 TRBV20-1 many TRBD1 CSARQGASTDTQYF TGCAGTGCTCGTCAGGGGGCTAGCACAGATACGCAGTATTTT
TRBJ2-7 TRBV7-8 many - CASRDYEQYF TGTGCCAGCAGGGACTACGAGCAGTACTTC